The source of this T cell receptor beta chain is a study of Graves' ophthalmopathy and Graves' hyperthyroidism. Regarding the study as a whole: Distinction of ophthalmopathy from stable hyperthyroidism by a 13-signature model reached roughly 85% sensitivity and about 80% specificity.

The table lists this clonotype with many counts. No antigen is known for it. The authors amplified TCR beta CDR3 regions, and they did so from RNA transcripts for repertoire sequencing. RT-PCR was first run with HTBI primers, then multiplex PCR in a second round. TCRdb reprocessed the multiplex PCR reads with MiXCR, giving one entry per CDR3 protein. The sample includes some 390,000 distinct CDR3 sequences, around 17% of them seen just once. Trimming stripped 4 bases from V and 1 base from J, with 8 bases between. This CDR3 is built from 14 residues. Germline lookup yields CDR1 MNHEY and CDR2 SVGAGI. V usage is TRBV6-5 and J usage is TRBJ1-5, with D hard to call. Sequencing was carried out using peripheral blood. The clonotype comes from a woman aged 18-29 years with Graves' ophthalmopathy. The CDR3 sequence is CASSWAGSNQPQHF. In DNA form, the CDR3 reads TGTGCCAGCAGTTGGGCTGGGAGCAATCAGCCCCAGCATTTT.